This TCR beta chain came from a study of blood T cell repertoires in COVID-19. Study background: Acute and convalescent COVID-19 samples came from the United States, Italy and Spain. PBMCs, B-cell-depleted T cells, or T cells provided the cDNA or gDNA that made up the material.

The CDR3 is made up of 15 amino acids. The germline CDR1 and CDR2 sequences are MNHEY and SVGEGT. Between the trimmed V and J ends, which lost 4 bases and 0 bases, there was a span of 12 bases. Assay used: immunoSEQ multiplex PCR; TCRdb lists only in-frame clones, some missing. The sample contains roughly 70,000 clones, more than 70% of which appear only once. The TCR originated in a man between 70 and 80 years old with acute or convalescent COVID-19. Sample: peripheral blood. The genes are TRBV6-2 or TRBV6-3 and TRBJ1-2, with D hard to call. CDR3 sequence (DNA): TGTGCCAGCAGTTCCCCCGCGCGGGCTAACTATGGCTACACCTTC. The encoded protein is CASSSPARANYGYTF.